The sample holds many counts of the clone carrying this TCR beta chain. TCRdb independently ran MiXCR on the reads; one entry per CDR3 protein. Counted here are approximately 500,000 distinct CDR3 sequences, over 9% occurring once; the ten biggest clones make up roughly 10%. This sample was included in a study of T cell repertoires in cytomegalovirus infection. Study-level background: Both CMV infection and a matching HLA type were indicated by public TCR beta signatures.

The clonotype comes from a human donor in good health (CMV status not recorded). Some clones in this sample may be carry-over from other donors' samples. Sequencing was carried out using PBMCs.

In nucleotides, the CDR3 is TGTGCCAGTAGTGGCCCGGGGACTGAAGCTTTCTTT. It yields the protein CASSGPGTEAFF. The chain employs TRBV19 and TRBJ1-1; no clear D. V lost 5 bases and J lost 5, with 9 bases in between. Germline-derived CDR1 and CDR2 are LNHDA and SQIVND (reference sequence). The CDR3 contains 12 residues.